The 32 T cell receptor beta chains below come from one sample, sequenced in a study of shared clonotypes between healthy human individuals. Assay: immunoSEQ multiplex PCR; the TCRdb copy retains only in-frame clones and omits some. This sample has fewer than 3 million clones, with 80% to 95% found just once. What was sequenced was naive CD4+ T cells from PBMCs. Indicated subset: CD45RA+ positively selected. The origin of the receptors is a man between 18 and 35 years old in good health. Some clones in this sample may be carry-over from other donors' samples.

The chain joins TRBV7-3 to TRBJ2-5, with 8 bases fitting TRBD2. Trimming at V came to 5 bases and at J to 2 bases, leaving 10 bases not matched to a gene. Germline V gene lookup returns CDR1 SGHTA and CDR2 FQGTGA. CDR3 length equals 16 residues. CDR3 nucleotide sequence: TGTGCCAGCAGCCCAGGACTAGCAAGGTGGCAAGAGACCCAGTACTTC. Protein sequence: CASSPGLARWQETQYF.

The J gene is TRBJ2-5, the V gene TRBV30, with TRBD2 identical over 10 bases. This CDR3 is built from 17 residues. Germline V gene sequence: CDR1 GTSNPN, CDR2 SVGIG (reference sequence). With 1 base clipped from V and 1 base from J, the junction kept 9 bases outside the gene matches. For the CDR3, the DNA is TGTGCCTGGAGTGAATGGAGGACTAGCGGTACCCAAGAGACCCAGTACTTC. Protein sequence: CAWSEWRTSGTQETQYF.

V gene TRBV11-2 combines with J gene TRBJ2-1; TRBD2 matches at 9 bases. The CDR3 consists of 16 residues. V lost 1 base, J lost 4 bases, and 5 bases stayed unmatched. The V gene's germline CDR1 is SGHAT and CDR2 FQNNGV. The DNA for the CDR3 is TGTGCCAGCAGCTTAGTACTAGCGGGTTATTACAATGAGCAGTTCTTC. It specifies CASSLVLAGYYNEQFF.

The chain carries TRBV9 and TRBJ2-1, with 9 bases that match TRBD1. The CDR3 contains 16 residues. J was trimmed by 4 bases and V by 0 bases; bases with no gene match: 5. Per the germline V gene, CDR1 is SGDLS and CDR2 is YYNGEE. The CDR3 reads CASSVEVTGGYNEQFF. CDR3 bases: TGTGCCAGCAGCGTAGAAGTGACAGGGGGTTACAATGAGCAGTTCTTC.

The sample holds one count of this clone. The V and J genes are TRBV28 and TRBJ2-7; D is unclear. With 4 bases removed from V and 3 bases from J, the gap between germline ends came to 13 bases. CDR1 and CDR2 from the germline V gene are MDHEN and SYDVKM. The CDR3 runs 14 residues. CDR3 nucleotides: TGTGCCAGCAGTTCCCCGGACCCCGGCTACGAGCAGTACTTC. It is translated as CASSSPDPGYEQYF.

The CDR3 region is CASSWGDKGQYF. The CDR3 nucleotides read TGTGCCAGCAGTTGGGGGGACAAAGGGCAGTACTTC. V is TRBV6-6 and J is TRBJ2-7, with D perhaps being TRBD1 or TRBD2 (6 bases each). Germline CDR1 is MNHNY and CDR2 is SVGAGI (reference sequence). Trimming removed 4 bases from V and 9 bases from J, with 13 bases in between. The CDR3 length is 12 residues.

This clone was recorded once. The rearrangement joins TRBV5-4 to TRBJ1-2, with 8 bases lining up with TRBD1. The J segment lost 5 bases and the V segment lost 4 bases, leaving 10 bases of the junction unmatched. CDR3 length: 15 residues. Germline CDR1 is SGHNT and CDR2 is YYREEE (reference sequence). CDR3 sequence reads: CASSQEAGQGYGYTF. The CDR3 region has the DNA TGTGCCAGCAGCCAAGAGGCCGGACAGGGTTATGGCTACACCTTC. Full variable domain (remainder filled in from reference TRBV5-4 and TRBJ1-2): ETGVTQSPTHLIKTRGQQVTLRCSSQSGHNTVSWYQQALGQGPQFIFQYYREEENGRGNFPPRFSGLQFPNYSSELNVNALELDDSALYLCASSQEAGQGYGYTFGSGTRLTVV.

This clone occurred once. The sample carries other DNA sequences with the same CDR3. The gene calls are TRBV28 and TRBJ1-5, with a weak D call TRBD1 (6 bases). There are 13 residues in the CDR3. Between the trimmed V and J ends, which lost 5 bases and 2 bases, there was a span of 7 bases. CDR1 and CDR2 (germline): MDHEN, SYDVKM. CDR3: CASSGGRNQPQHF. CDR3 DNA sequence: TGTGCCAGCAGTGGGGGGCGCAATCAGCCCCAGCATTTT.

The CDR3 DNA reads as TGTGCCAGCAGCTTCACCGGGGGATACACTGAAGCTTTCTTT. Translating it yields CASSFTGGYTEAFF. V usage is TRBV7-8 and J usage is TRBJ1-1; tentatively, D is TRBD1 (5 bases). In germline, CDR1 is SGHVS, CDR2 FQNEAQ. The CDR3 spans 14 residues. Trimming cost V 3 bases and J 3 bases, with 11 bases left between them.

To note about this clone: Other nucleotide sequences from this sample produce the same CDR3. This rearrangement joins TRBV9 to TRBJ2-7; D is unclear. CDR1 SGDLS and CDR2 YYNGEE come from the germline V gene. This CDR3 is 15 amino acids long. V lost 0 bases and J 0 bases, leaving 10 bases between the germline ends. The CDR3 DNA sequence: TGTGCCAGCAGCGTAGCTGGCGGAAGCTCCTACGAGCAGTACTTC. It translates to CASSVAGGSSYEQYF.

V and J are TRBV28 and TRBJ2-3, with no clear D. Germline V lookup: CDR1 MDHEN, CDR2 SYDVKM. V gave up 0 bases and J gave up 2 bases, with 6 bases separating them. This CDR3 is built from 14 residues. CDR3 nucleotide sequence: TGTGCCAGCAGTTTATGGTCAGTCACAGATACGCAGTATTTT. This encodes CASSLWSVTDTQYF. Looking up the rest from reference TRBV28 and TRBJ2-3 gives the full variable domain: DVKVTQSSRYLVKRTGEKVFLECVQDMDHENMFWYRQDPGLGLRLIYFSYDVKMKEKGDIPEGYSVSREKKERFSLILESASTNQTSMYLCASSLWSVTDTQYFGPGTRLTVL.

The rearrangement joins TRBV7-2 to TRBJ1-5; no reliable D call. V lost 1 base, J lost 1 base, and 11 bases lay in between. This CDR3 spans 16 amino acids. Germline V gene data show CDR1 as SGHTA and CDR2 as FQGNSA. The CDR3 reads CASSLVGGTSNQPQHF. CDR3 DNA sequence: TGTGCCAGCAGCTTAGTAGGTGGAACCAGCAATCAGCCCCAGCATTTT. The entire variable domain, with the rest obtained from reference TRBV7-2 and TRBJ1-5, is as follows: GAGVSQSPSNKVTEKGKDVELRCDPISGHTALYWYRQSLGQGLEFLIYFQGNSAPDKSGLPSDRFSAERTGGSVSTLTIQRTQQEDSAVYLCASSLVGGTSNQPQHFGDGTRLSIL.

The CDR3 here is CASSAGQTEREKLFF. CDR3 coding DNA: TGTGCCAGCAGCGCGGGACAAACTGAGAGAGAAAAACTGTTTTTT. The chain joins TRBV7-9 to TRBJ1-4; weak D call: TRBD1 (6 bases). In germline, CDR1 is SEHNR, CDR2 FQNEAQ (reference sequence). CDR3 length equals 15 residues. V shed 5 bases and J shed 8 bases, with 18 bases lying between them. The whole variable domain, remainder taken from reference TRBV7-9 and TRBJ1-4, is DTGVSQNPRHKITKRGQNVTFRCDPISEHNRLYWYRQTLGQGPEFLTYFQNEAQLEKSRLLSDRFSAERPKGSFSTLEIQRTEQGDSAMYLCASSAGQTEREKLFFGSGTQLSVL.

The J gene is TRBJ1-5, the V gene TRBV6-1; TRBD1 aligns across 10 bases. V gave up 5 bases and J gave up 6 bases; unmatched junction bases: 7. The CDR3 loop spans 15 amino acids. Germline assignment: CDR1 MNHNS and CDR2 SASEGT. The CDR3 nucleotides are TGTGCCAGCAGTCCAAGGGGACAGGGGATTCAGCCCCAGCATTTT. It translates to CASSPRGQGIQPQHF.

The chain carries TRBV27 and TRBJ2-7; D may be TRBD1 or TRBD2 (6 bases each). Trimming took off 5 bases at V and 0 bases at J, with 17 bases between the two ends. CDR1 MNHEY and CDR2 SMNVEV come from the germline V gene (reference sequence). This CDR3 has 16 residues. This chain's CDR3 is CASSPVRGTFSYEQYF. The CDR3 DNA is TGTGCCAGCAGTCCGGTTCGGGGGACATTCTCCTACGAGCAGTACTTC.

The V gene is TRBV29-1, the J gene TRBJ2-1; D gene ambiguous. CDR3 length: 14 amino acids. V was clipped by 3 bases and J by 0 bases, with 9 bases between them. Germline-derived CDR1 and CDR2 are SQVTM and ANQGSEA. This chain's CDR3 is CSVEVFPSYNEQFF. In DNA form, the CDR3 reads TGCAGCGTTGAGGTTTTCCCCTCCTACAATGAGCAGTTCTTC.

This chain links TRBV6-1 with TRBJ1-2, with 9 bases identical to TRBD1. Germline V gene sequence: CDR1 MNHNS, CDR2 SASEGT. The CDR3 length is 13 residues. Germline trimming cut 6 bases from V and 4 bases from J; bases unmatched to any gene: 3. The CDR3 loop reads CASRLTGGYGYTF. Here the CDR3 DNA reads TGTGCCAGCAGGCTGACAGGGGGCTATGGCTACACCTTC.

The chain joins TRBV28 to TRBJ2-7, with 7 nucleotides matching TRBD2. J lost 4 bases, V lost 6 bases, and 12 bases had no gene match. Per germline, CDR1 MDHEN and CDR2 SYDVKM. CDR3 length: 15 amino acids. As DNA, the CDR3 is TGTGCCAGCAGCTCCCGGGCTAGCGGTCTATACGAGCAGTACTTC. Translating gives CASSSRASGLYEQYF.

The CDR3 loop is CATRENTGELFF. CDR3 bases: TGTGCCACCAGGGAGAACACCGGGGAGCTGTTTTTT. V gene TRBV10-3 combines with J gene TRBJ2-2, with D possibly being TRBD1 (5 bases). The CDR3 is 12 amino acids. The V gene's germline CDR1 is ENHRY and CDR2 SYGVKD. Deletions cut 10 bases from V and 1 base from J, with 7 bases between.

This sequence joins TRBV5-1 and TRBJ1-1, with D maybe TRBD1 (5 bases). CDR3 length: 14 residues. Germline V gene sequence: CDR1 SGHRS, CDR2 YFSETQ. V lost 0 bases, J lost 3 bases, and 9 bases lay in between. The CDR3 coding sequence is TGCGCCAGCAGCTTGGTAACAGGAGACACTGAAGCTTTCTTT. Translation gives CASSLVTGDTEAFF.

The table lists this clone with a count of one. The chain joins TRBV7-2 to TRBJ2-5, with D uncertain. The CDR3 sequence is 14 residues long. CDR1 and CDR2 (germline): SGHTA, FQGNSA. V lost 5 bases to trimming and J lost 5 bases, with 15 bases between them. The CDR3 DNA reads as TGTGCCAGCAGCCCACGGACGCTCGTCGAGACCCAGTACTTC. Amino acids: CASSPRTLVETQYF.

The rearrangement joins TRBV10-2 to TRBJ1-1, with D unresolved. V dropped 0 bases and J dropped 5 bases, with 7 bases sitting between them. There are 13 residues in the CDR3. Germline CDR1 WSHSY, CDR2 SAAADI. CDR3 residues: CASSESTRTEAFF. DNA for the CDR3: TGCGCCAGCAGTGAGTCGACTCGGACTGAAGCTTTCTTT.

Remarks on this clone: At the DNA level, this CDR3 is encoded by other sequences in the same sample as well. The genes are TRBV7-2 and TRBJ2-3; D is unclear. Trimming pared 3 bases from V and 0 bases from J, leaving 1 base between. Germline CDR1 SGHTA, CDR2 FQGNSA. The length of the CDR3 is 12 residues. The CDR3 bases are TGTGCCAGCAGCTTCAGCACAGATACGCAGTATTTT. It encodes CASSFSTDTQYF.

Regarding this clone: The identical CDR3 is also encoded by other nucleotide sequences in the sample. The chain employs TRBV5-1 and TRBJ1-3; tentatively, D is TRBD1 (5 bases). The CDR3 consists of 15 residues. V was pared by 0 bases and J by 2 bases, with 9 bases between. Germline assignment: CDR1 SGHRS and CDR2 YFSETQ. The CDR3 loop is CASSLGDSTGNTIYF. For the CDR3, the DNA is TGCGCCAGCAGCTTGGGGGACTCGACTGGAAACACCATATATTTT.

This chain connects TRBV7-7 to TRBJ2-1; the match to TRBD1 covers 9 bases. Germline lookup yields CDR1 SSHAT and CDR2 FNYEAQ (reference sequence). The CDR3 length is 16 residues. J lost 5 bases, V lost 1 base, and 6 bases had no gene match. CDR3 residues: CASSLGGGQGNNEQFF. The CDR3 DNA reads as TGTGCCAGCAGCTTAGGTGGGGGACAGGGTAACAATGAGCAGTTCTTC.

DNA for the CDR3: TGTGCCAGTAAAAGGACTCTTGAACGCAATGAGCAGTTCTTC. Protein: CASKRTLERNEQFF. The V call is TRBV19, the J call TRBJ2-1; D perhaps matches TRBD2 (5 bases). The CDR3 totals 14 residues. V was shortened by 7 bases and J by 6 bases, with 16 bases between the two germline ends. Germline CDR1 is LNHDA and CDR2 is SQIVND (reference sequence).

CDR3 sequence reads: CASSLVQGHSTDTQYF. In nucleotides, the CDR3 is TGTGCCAGCAGCTTAGTGCAGGGACATAGCACAGATACGCAGTATTTT. The rearrangement joins TRBV11-2 to TRBJ2-3, with a tentative D call TRBD1 (6 bases). The CDR3 runs 16 residues. V was shortened by 1 base and J by 0 bases, with 11 bases between the two germline ends. Germline CDR1 is SGHAT and CDR2 is FQNNGV.

This clone was counted only a few times. The rearrangement joins TRBV19 to TRBJ1-2, with TRBD1 identical over 10 bases. The CDR3 is 14 residues long. Germline CDR1 LNHDA, CDR2 SQIVND (reference sequence). V shed 4 bases and J 7 bases; nucleotides not matched to a gene: 6. The CDR3 nucleotides read TGTGCCAGTAGTAGCGACAGGGGGCTCGGTGGCTACACCTTC. Residues: CASSSDRGLGGYTF.

This rearrangement joins TRBV7-2 to TRBJ2-5, with TRBD1 as a possible D gene (6 bases). This CDR3 is 15 amino acids long. Germline assignment: CDR1 SGHTA and CDR2 FQGNSA. With 1 base removed from V and 0 bases from J, the gap between germline ends came to 9 bases. CDR3 loop: CASSLVQGYQETQYF. CDR3 sequence (DNA): TGTGCCAGCAGCTTAGTTCAGGGGTACCAAGAGACCCAGTACTTC. The full variable domain, its missing parts supplied by reference TRBV7-2 and TRBJ2-5, is GAGVSQSPSNKVTEKGKDVELRCDPISGHTALYWYRQSLGQGLEFLIYFQGNSAPDKSGLPSDRFSAERTGGSVSTLTIQRTQQEDSAVYLCASSLVQGYQETQYFGPGTRLLVL.

V usage is TRBV14 and J usage is TRBJ2-2, with D possibly TRBD2 on 6 matching bases. The CDR3 is 15 residues long. Trimming took 3 bases from V and 3 from J, leaving 11 bases between them. Germline loops: CDR1 SGHDN, CDR2 FVKESK. For the CDR3, the DNA is TGTGCCAGCAGCCAGGACTGGGGGGACACCGGGGAGCTGTTTTTT. It yields the protein CASSQDWGDTGELFF.

CDR3: CASSTFGSGRHGGYTF. The CDR3 bases are TGTGCCAGCAGTACCTTTGGGTCAGGGAGGCATGGTGGCTACACCTTC. V and J are TRBV7-9 and TRBJ1-2, with D perhaps matching TRBD1 (5 bases). The germline gives CDR1 SEHNR, CDR2 FQNEAQ (reference sequence). This CDR3 has 16 residues. V lost 6 bases and J lost 7, with 24 bases in between.

The genes are TRBV28 and TRBJ1-1; TRBD1 is a possible D gene (5 bases). Trimming removed 3 bases at V and 0 bases at J, with 11 bases between. From germline, CDR1 is MDHEN and CDR2 SYDVKM. The CDR3 extends over 15 amino acids. This chain's CDR3 is CASSLRTNMNTEAFF. CDR3 DNA sequence: TGTGCCAGCAGTTTGCGGACAAACATGAACACTGAAGCTTTCTTT.